Described below is a single T cell receptor (beta chain) sequence and its context. TCRdb's table, derived via immunoSEQ multiplex PCR, lists solely in-frame clones and lacks some. Among roughly 300,000 clones listed, around nine tenths were seen once. Adults between roughly 18 and 89 years of age took part from 20 to 25 US areas. Cohort assignment relied on participant-reported clinical history. Resolution of symptoms, clearance, or two negative PCRs was present in recovered Cohort 3 donors. These data come from a study of blood T cell repertoires in COVID-19. Turning to the study itself: There were acute and convalescent COVID-19 samples, and they came from the United States, Italy and Spain.

With 5 bases removed from V and 5 bases from J, the gap between germline ends came to 9 bases. Per germline, CDR1 GTSNPN and CDR2 SVGIG (reference sequence). This CDR3 comprises 11 residues. The chain combines TRBV30 with TRBJ1-2; D perhaps matches TRBD1 (5 bases). The sequenced sample was PBMCs or T cells enriched from blood (not recorded which). The sequence was collected from a woman younger than 45 who had recovered from COVID-19. The CDR3 nucleotides are TGTGCCTGGGGCAGGGAATATGGCTACACCTTC. Translated, it gives CAWGREYGYTF. Filled out from reference TRBV30 and TRBJ1-2, the complete variable domain reads SQTIHQWPATLVQPVGSPLSLECTVEGTSNPNLYWYRQAAGRGLQLLFYSVGIGQISSEVPQNLSASRPQDRQFILSSKKLLLSDSGFYLCAWGREYGYTFGSGTRLTVV.